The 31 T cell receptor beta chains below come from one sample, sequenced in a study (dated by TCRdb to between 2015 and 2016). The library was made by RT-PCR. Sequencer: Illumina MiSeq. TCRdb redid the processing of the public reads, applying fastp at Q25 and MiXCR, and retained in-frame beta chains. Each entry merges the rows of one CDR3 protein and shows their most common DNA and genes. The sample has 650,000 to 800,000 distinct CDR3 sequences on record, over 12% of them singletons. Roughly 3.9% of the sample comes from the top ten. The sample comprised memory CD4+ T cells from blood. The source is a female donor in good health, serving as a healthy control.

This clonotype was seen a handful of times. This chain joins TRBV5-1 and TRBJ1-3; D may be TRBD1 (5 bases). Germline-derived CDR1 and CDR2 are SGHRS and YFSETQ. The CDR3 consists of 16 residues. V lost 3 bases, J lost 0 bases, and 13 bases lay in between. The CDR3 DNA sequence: TGCGCCAGCAGCTACGACAGACCTTCCTCTGGAAACACCATATATTTT. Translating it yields CASSYDRPSSGNTIYF.

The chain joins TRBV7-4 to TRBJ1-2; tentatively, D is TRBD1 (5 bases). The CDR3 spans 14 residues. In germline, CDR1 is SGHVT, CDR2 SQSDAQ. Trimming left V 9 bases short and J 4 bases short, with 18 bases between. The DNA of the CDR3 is TGTGCCAGAGGTTCGGGGGATTCGTTCTATGGCTACACCTTC. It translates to CARGSGDSFYGYTF.

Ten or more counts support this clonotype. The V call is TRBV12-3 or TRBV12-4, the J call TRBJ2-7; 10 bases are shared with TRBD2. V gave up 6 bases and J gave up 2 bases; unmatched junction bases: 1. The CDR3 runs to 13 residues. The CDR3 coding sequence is TGTGCCAGCAGGCTAGCGGGAGCCTACGAGCAGTACTTC. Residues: CASRLAGAYEQYF.

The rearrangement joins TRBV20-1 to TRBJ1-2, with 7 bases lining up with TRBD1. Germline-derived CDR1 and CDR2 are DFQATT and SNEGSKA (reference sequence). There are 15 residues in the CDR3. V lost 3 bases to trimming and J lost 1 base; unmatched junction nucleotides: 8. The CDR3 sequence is CSASRIPGGNYGYTF. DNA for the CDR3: TGCAGTGCTAGTCGCATCCCAGGGGGTAACTATGGCTACACCTTC.

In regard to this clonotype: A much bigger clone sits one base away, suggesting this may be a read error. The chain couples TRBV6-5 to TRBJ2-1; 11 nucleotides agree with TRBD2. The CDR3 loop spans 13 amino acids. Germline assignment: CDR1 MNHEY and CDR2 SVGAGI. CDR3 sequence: CASGGLAENDQFF. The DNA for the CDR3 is TGTGCCAGCGGGGGACTAGCGGAAAATGATCAGTTCTTC.

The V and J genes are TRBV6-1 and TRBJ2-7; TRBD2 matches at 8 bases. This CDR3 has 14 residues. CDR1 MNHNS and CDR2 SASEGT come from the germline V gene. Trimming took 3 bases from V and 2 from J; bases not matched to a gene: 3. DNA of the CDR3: TGTGCCAGCAGTGATCGCGGGAGGACCTACGAGCAGTACTTC. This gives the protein CASSDRGRTYEQYF.

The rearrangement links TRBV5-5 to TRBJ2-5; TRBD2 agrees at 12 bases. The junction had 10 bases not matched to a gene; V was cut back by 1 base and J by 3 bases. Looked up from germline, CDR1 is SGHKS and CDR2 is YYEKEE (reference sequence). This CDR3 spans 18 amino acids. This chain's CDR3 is CASSLRFRLAGEEETQYF. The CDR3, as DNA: TGTGCCAGCAGCTTGAGGTTCCGACTAGCGGGAGAGGAAGAGACCCAGTACTTC.

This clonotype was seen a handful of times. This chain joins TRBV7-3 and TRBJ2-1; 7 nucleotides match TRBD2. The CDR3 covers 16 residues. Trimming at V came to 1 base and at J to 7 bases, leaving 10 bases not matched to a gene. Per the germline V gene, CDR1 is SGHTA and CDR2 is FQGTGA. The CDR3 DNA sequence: TGTGCCAGCAGCTTAAGCGGCTCGGCGGGGGTAAATGAGCAGTTCTTC. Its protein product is CASSLSGSAGVNEQFF. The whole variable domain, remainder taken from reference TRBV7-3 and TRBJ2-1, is GAGVSQTPSNKVTEKGKYVELRCDPISGHTALYWYRQSLGQGPEFLIYFQGTGAADDSGLPNDRFFAVRPEGSVSTLKIQRTERGDSAVYLCASSLSGSAGVNEQFFGPGTRLTVL.

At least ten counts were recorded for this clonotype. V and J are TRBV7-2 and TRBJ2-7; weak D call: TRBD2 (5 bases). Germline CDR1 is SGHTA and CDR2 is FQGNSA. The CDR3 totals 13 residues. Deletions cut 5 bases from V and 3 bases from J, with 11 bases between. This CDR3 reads CASSIEAGYEQYF. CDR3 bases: TGTGCCAGCAGCATAGAGGCGGGCTACGAGCAGTACTTC.

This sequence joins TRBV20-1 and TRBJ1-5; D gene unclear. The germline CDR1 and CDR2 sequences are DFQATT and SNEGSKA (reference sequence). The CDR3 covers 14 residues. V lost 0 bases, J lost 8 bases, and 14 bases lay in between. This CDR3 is CSARDLITEEPQHF. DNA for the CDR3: TGCAGTGCTAGAGACCTAATAACCGAAGAGCCCCAGCATTTT.

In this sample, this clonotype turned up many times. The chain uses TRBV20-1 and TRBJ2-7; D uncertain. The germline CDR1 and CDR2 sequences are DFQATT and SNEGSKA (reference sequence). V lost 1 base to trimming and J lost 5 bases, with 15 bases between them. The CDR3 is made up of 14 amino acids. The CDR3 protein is CSARVADRYNEQYF. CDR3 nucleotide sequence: TGCAGTGCTAGAGTGGCGGATAGGTACAACGAGCAGTACTTC.

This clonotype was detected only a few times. DNA of the CDR3: TGTGCCAGCAGCTTAGCGCTTGGGGCCTCCTACGAGCAGTACTTC. This sequence encodes CASSLALGASYEQYF. This chain links TRBV7-2 with TRBJ2-7, with TRBD1 as a possible D gene (5 bases). This CDR3 region has 15 residues. Germline assignment: CDR1 SGHTA and CDR2 FQGNSA. V was clipped by 0 bases and J by 0 bases, with 9 bases between them.

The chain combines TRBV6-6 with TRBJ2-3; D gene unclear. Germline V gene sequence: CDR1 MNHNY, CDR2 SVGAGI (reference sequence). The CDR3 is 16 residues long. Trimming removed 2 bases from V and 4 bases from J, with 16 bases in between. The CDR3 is CASSYGRRLVSDTQYF. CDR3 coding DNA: TGTGCCAGCAGTTACGGACGACGGTTGGTTTCAGATACGCAGTATTTT.

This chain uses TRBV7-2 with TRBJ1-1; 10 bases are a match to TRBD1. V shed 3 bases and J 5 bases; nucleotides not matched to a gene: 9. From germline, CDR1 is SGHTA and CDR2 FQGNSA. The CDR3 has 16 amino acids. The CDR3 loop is CASSFLLGQGGTEAFF. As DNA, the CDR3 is TGTGCCAGCAGCTTTCTTCTCGGACAGGGGGGTACTGAAGCTTTCTTT.

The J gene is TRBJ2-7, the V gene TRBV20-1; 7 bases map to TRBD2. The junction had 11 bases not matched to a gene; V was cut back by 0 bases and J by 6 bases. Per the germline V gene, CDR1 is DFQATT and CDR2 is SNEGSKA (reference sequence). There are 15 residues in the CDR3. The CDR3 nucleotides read TGCAGTGCTAGAGATTTTGGCGGGAGTTTCTCCGAGCAGTACTTC. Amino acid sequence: CSARDFGGSFSEQYF.

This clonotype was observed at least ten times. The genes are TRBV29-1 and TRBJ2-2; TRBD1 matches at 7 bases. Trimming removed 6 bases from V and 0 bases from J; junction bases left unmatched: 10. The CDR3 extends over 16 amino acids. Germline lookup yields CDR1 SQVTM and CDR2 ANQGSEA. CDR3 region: CSVRLEDRANTGELFF. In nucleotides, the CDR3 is TGCAGCGTGAGACTCGAAGACAGGGCGAACACCGGGGAGCTGTTTTTT.

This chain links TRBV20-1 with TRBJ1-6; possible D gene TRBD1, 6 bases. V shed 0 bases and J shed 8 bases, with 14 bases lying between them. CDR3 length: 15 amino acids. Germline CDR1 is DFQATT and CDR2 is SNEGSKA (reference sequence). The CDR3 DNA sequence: TGCAGTGCTAGAGATCGTAGGGCAGGGGATTCACCCCTCCACTTT. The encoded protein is CSARDRRAGDSPLHF.

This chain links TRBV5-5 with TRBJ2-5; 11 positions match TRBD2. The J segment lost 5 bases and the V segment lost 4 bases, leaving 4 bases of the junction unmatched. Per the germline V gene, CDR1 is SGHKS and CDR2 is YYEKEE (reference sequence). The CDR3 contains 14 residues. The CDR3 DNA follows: TGTGCCAGCAGCGGGACTAGCGGATCTGAGACCCAGTACTTC. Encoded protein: CASSGTSGSETQYF.

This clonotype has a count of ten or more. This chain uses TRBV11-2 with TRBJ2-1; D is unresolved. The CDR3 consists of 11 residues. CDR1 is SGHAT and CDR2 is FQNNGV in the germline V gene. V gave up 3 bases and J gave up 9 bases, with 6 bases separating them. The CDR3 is CASSLWFEQFF. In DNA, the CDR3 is TGTGCCAGCAGCTTGTGGTTTGAGCAGTTCTTC.

As DNA, the CDR3 is TGCAGTGCTAGAGACGAGACCACAGGGGGTTATTCACCCCTCCACTTT. Its translation: CSARDETTGGYSPLHF. The V gene is TRBV20-1, the J gene TRBJ1-6; TRBD1 aligns across 8 bases. CDR1 and CDR2 (germline): DFQATT, SNEGSKA (reference sequence). This CDR3 has 16 residues. J gave up 8 bases and V 0 bases, and 9 bases lay outside the gene matches.

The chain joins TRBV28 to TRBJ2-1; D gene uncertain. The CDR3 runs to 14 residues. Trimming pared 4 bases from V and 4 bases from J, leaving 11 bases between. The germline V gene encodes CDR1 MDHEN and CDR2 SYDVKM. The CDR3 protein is CASSYVDGYNEQFF. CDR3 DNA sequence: TGTGCCAGCAGTTACGTCGACGGTTACAATGAGCAGTTCTTC.

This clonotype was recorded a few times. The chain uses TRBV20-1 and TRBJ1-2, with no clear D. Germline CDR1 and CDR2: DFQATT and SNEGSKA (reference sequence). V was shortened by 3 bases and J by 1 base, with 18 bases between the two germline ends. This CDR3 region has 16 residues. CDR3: CSARGFSLILNYGYTF. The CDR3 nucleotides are TGCAGTGCTAGGGGGTTCTCCTTGATTCTTAACTATGGCTACACCTTC.

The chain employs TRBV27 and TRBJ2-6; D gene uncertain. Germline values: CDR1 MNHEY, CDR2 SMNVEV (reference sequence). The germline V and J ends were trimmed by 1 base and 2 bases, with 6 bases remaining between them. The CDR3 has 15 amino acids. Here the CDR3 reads CASSLFQPGANVLTF. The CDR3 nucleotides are TGTGCCAGCAGTTTATTCCAACCTGGGGCCAACGTCCTGACTTTC.

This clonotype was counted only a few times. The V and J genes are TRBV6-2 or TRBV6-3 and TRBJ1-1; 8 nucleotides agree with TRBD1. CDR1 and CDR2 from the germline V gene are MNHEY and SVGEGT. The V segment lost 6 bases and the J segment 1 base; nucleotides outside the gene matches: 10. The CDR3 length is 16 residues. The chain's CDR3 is CASSSTGGVSNTEAFF. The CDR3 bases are TGTGCCAGCAGCTCCACAGGGGGGGTATCGAACACTGAAGCTTTCTTT.

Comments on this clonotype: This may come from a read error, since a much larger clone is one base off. CDR3 DNA sequence: TGTGCCAGCAGCTCGACAGGGTGGGAGACCCAGTACTTC. This translates into CASSSTGWETQYF. This chain uses TRBV7-9 with TRBJ2-5; 7 bases match TRBD1. After removal of 4 bases from V and 5 bases from J, the junction contained 4 bases not matched to a gene. This CDR3 comprises 13 residues. The V gene's germline CDR1 is SEHNR and CDR2 FQNEAQ (reference sequence).

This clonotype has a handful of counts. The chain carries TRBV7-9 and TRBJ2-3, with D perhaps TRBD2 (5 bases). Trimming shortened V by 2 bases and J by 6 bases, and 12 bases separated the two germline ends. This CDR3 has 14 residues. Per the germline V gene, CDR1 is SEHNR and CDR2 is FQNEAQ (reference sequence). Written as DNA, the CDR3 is TGTGCCAGCAGCTTATCGGGGTCAGTGGATACGCAGTATTTT. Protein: CASSLSGSVDTQYF.

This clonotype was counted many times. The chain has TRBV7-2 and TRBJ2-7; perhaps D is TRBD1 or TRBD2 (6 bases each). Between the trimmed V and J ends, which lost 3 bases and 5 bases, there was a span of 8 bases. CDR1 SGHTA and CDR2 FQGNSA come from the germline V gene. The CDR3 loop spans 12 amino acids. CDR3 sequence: CASSFRGDEQYF. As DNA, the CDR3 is TGTGCCAGCAGCTTTAGGGGGGACGAGCAGTACTTC.

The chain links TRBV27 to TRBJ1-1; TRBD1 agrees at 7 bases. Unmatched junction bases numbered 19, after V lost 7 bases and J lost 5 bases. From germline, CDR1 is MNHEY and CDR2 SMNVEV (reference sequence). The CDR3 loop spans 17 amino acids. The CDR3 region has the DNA TGTGCCAGCACCCCCGATACAAACAGGGGAAGTGGAACTGAAGCTTTCTTT. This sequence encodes CASTPDTNRGSGTEAFF.

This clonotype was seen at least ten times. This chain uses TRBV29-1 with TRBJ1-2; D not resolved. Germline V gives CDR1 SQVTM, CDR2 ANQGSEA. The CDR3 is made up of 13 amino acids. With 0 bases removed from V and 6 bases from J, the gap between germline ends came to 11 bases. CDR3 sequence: CSVEDPGRDGYTF. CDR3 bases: TGCAGCGTTGAAGATCCAGGACGGGATGGCTACACCTTC.

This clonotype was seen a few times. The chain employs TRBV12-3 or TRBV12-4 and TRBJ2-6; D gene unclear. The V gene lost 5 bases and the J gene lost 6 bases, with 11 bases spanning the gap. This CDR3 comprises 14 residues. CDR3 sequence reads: CASSLLGSANVLTF. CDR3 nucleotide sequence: TGTGCCAGCAGTCTTTTAGGTTCGGCCAACGTCCTGACTTTC.

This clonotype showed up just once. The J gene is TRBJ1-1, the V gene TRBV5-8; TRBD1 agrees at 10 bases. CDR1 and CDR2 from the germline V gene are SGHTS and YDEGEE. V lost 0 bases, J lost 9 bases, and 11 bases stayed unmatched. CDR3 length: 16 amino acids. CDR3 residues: CASSLAFKNDRGQAFF. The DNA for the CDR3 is TGTGCCAGCAGCTTGGCCTTCAAGAATGACAGGGGGCAAGCTTTCTTT.